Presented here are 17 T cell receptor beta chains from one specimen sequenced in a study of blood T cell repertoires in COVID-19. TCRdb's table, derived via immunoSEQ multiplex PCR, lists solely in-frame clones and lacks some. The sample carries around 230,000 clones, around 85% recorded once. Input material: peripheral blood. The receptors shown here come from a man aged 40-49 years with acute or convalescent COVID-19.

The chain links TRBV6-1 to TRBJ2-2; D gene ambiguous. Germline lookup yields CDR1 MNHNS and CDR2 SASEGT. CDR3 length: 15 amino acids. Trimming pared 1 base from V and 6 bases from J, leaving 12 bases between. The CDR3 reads CASSEGPPFAGELFF. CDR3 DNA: TGTGCCAGCAGTGAAGGGCCCCCGTTTGCCGGGGAGCTGTTTTTT.

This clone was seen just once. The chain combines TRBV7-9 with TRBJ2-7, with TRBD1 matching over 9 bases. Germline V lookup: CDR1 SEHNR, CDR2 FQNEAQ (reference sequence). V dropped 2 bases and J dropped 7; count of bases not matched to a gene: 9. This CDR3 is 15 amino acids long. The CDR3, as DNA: TGTGCCAGCAGCTTACGTTTAGGGACAGGGATAGAGCAGTACTTC. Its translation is CASSLRLGTGIEQYF.

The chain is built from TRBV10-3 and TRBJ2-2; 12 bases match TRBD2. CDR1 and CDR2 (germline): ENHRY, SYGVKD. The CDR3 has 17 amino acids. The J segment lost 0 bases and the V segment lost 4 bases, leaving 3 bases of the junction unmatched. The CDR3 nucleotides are TGTGCCATCAGTGCCACTAGCGGGGGGCCGAACACCGGGGAGCTGTTTTTT. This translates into CAISATSGGPNTGELFF.

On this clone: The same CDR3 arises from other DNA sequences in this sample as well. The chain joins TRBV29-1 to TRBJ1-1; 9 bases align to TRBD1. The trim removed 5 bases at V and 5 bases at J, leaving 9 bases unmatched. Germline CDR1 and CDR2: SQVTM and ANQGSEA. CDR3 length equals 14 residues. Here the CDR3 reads CSVPGQGAGTEAFF. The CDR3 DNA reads TGCAGCGTTCCGGGACAGGGAGCAGGAACTGAAGCTTTCTTT.

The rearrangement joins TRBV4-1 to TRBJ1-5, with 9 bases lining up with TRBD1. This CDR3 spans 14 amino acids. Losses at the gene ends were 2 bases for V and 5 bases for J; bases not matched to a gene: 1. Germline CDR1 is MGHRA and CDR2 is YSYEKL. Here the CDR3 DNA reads TGCGCCAGCAGCCAAACAGGGGGCCATCAGCCCCAGCATTTT. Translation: CASSQTGGHQPQHF.

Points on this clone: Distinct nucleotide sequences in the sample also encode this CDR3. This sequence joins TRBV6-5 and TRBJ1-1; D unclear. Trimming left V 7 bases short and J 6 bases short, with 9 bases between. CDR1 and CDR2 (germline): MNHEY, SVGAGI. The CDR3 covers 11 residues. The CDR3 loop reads CASTRPPEAFF. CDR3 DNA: TGTGCCAGCACCCGTCCCCCTGAAGCTTTCTTT.

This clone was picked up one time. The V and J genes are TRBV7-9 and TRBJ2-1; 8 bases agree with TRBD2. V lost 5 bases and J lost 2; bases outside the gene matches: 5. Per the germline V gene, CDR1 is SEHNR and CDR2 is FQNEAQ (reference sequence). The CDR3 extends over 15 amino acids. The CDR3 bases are TGTGCCAGCAGCGATTTACTAGCGGCCTACAATGAGCAGTTCTTC. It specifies CASSDLLAAYNEQFF.

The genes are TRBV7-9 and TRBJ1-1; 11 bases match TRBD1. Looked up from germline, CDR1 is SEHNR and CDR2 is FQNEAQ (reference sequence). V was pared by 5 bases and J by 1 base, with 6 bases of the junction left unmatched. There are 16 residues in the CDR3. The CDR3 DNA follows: TGTGCCAGCAGCCCATTGGGGACAGGGGGGAACACTGAAGCTTTCTTT. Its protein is CASSPLGTGGNTEAFF.

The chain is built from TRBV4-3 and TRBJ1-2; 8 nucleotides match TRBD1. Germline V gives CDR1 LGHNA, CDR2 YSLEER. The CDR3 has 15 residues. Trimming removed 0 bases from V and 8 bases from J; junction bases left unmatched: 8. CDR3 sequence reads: CASSQDSGGAGGYTF. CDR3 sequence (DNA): TGCGCCAGCAGCCAAGATTCAGGGGGCGCGGGAGGCTACACCTTC.

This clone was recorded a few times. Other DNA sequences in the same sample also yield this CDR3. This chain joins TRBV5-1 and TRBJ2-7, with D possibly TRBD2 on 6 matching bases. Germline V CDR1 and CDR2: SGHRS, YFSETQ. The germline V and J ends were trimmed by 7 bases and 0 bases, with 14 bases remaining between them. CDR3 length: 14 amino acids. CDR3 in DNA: TGCGCCAGCCGTGTGGGGGGAAACTCCTACGAGCAGTACTTC. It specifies CASRVGGNSYEQYF.

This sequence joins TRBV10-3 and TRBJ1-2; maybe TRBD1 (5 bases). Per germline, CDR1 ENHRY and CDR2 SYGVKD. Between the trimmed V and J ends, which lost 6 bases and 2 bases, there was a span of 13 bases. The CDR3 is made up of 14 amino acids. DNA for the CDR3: TGTGCCATCAGACCCAGGGAGGGAAACTATGGCTACACCTTC. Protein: CAIRPREGNYGYTF.

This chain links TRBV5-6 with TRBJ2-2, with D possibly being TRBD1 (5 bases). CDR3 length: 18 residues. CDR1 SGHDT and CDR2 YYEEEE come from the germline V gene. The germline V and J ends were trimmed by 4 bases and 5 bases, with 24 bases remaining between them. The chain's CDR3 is CASSLLAGPELWTGELFF. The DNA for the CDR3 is TGTGCCAGCAGCCTCCTGGCAGGGCCTGAGTTGTGGACCGGGGAGCTGTTTTTT.

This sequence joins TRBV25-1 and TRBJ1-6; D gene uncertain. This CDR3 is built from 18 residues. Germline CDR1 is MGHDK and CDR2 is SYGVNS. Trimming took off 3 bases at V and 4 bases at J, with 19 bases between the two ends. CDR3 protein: CASSDGRGPGFYNSPLHF. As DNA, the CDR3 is TGTGCCAGCAGTGATGGTCGGGGTCCGGGCTTTTATAATTCACCCCTCCACTTT. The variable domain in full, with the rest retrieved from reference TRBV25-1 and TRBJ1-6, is EADIYQTPRYLVIGTGKKITLECSQTMGHDKMYWYQQDPGMELHLIHYSYGVNSTEKGDLSSESTVSRIRTEHFPLTLESARPSHTSQYLCASSDGRGPGFYNSPLHFGNGTRLTVT.

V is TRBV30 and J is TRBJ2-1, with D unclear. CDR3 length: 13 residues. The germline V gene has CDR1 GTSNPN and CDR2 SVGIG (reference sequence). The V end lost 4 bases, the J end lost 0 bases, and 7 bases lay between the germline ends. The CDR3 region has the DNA TGTGCCTGGACCAAATTCTCCTACAATGAGCAGTTCTTC. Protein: CAWTKFSYNEQFF.

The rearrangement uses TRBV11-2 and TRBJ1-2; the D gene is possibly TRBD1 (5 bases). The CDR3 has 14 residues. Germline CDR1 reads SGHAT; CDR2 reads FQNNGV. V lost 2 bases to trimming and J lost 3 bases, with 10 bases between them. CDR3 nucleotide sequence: TGTGCCAGCAGCTTAACGGACAACGACTATGGCTACACCTTC. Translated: CASSLTDNDYGYTF.

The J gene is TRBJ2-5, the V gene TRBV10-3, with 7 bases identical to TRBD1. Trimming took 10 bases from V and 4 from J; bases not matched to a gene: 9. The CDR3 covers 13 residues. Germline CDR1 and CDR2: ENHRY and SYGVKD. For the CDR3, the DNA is TGTGCCACACAAGACAGGGTAGGAGAGACCCAGTACTTC. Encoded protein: CATQDRVGETQYF.

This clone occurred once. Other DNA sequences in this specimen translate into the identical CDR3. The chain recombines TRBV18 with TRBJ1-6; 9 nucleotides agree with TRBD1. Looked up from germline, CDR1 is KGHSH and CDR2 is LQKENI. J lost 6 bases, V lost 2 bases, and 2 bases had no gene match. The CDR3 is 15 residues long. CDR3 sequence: CASSPSGQGNSPLHF. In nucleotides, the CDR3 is TGTGCCAGCTCACCATCGGGACAGGGTAATTCACCCCTCCACTTT.